This T cell receptor beta chain is from a study of follicular helper T cells after annual influenza vaccination. The ends were cut back, 0 bases at V and 9 bases at J, with 18 bases in the middle. The CDR3 has 15 amino acids. The germline gives CDR1 SNHLY, CDR2 FYNNEI. Here immunoSEQ multiplex PCR was the method, and the copy in TCRdb shows in-frame clones only, minus some. The table has about 8,700 clones, more than 65% seen once. The sample's time point: 2014-2015 season, pre-vaccination. The sample in question was CXCR5+ CD38- circulating T follicular helper cells from blood, obtained on the day of influenza vaccination. The subset denotes: circulating Tfh, non-naive CD4+CXCR5+PD-1+ (ICOS+CD38+ or ICOS-CD38-). The chain joins TRBV2 to TRBJ2-7; no clear D gene. The sequence came from an adult who received the influenza vaccine. The CDR3 here is CASSEALILAPGQYF. The CDR3 nucleotides are TGTGCCAGCAGTGAAGCCCTGATTCTCGCCCCCGGGCAGTACTTC.